A single sample is the source of the 31 T cell receptor beta chains below, sequenced in a study of CD8+ T cells in alopecia areata. From alopecia areata patients, lesional scalp punch biopsies and peripheral blood were collected. Extraction and reverse transcription of RNA yielded cDNA as the sequencing template. Sequenced by immunoSEQ multiplex PCR; TCRdb stores in-frame clones only, minus some. Of roughly 12,000 clones listed, 60% are singletons. Sequences were obtained from skin. The origin of the receptors is a human donor with alopecia areata.

The chain employs TRBV2 and TRBJ2-7; D gene uncertain. Germline V CDR1 and CDR2: SNHLY, FYNNEI. The CDR3 extends over 11 amino acids. V was shortened by 10 bases and J by 2 bases, with 9 bases between the two germline ends. CDR3 sequence reads: CAILETYEQYF. The CDR3 DNA sequence: TGTGCCATCCTAGAAACCTACGAGCAGTACTTC.

There are a few counts of this clone. Mismatch with germline at one junction end may stem from a read error. V is TRBV4-1 and J is TRBJ2-3, with D possibly TRBD2 on 6 matching bases. Per germline, CDR1 MGHRA and CDR2 YSYEKL. The CDR3 runs 18 residues. The CDR3 reads CASSQGPTSHPSTDTQYF. The CDR3 region has the DNA TGCGCCAGCAGCCAAGGCCCTACTAGCCACCCTAGCACGGATACGCAGTATTTT.

This clone has only one observation. The DNA of the CDR3 is TGTGCCAGTAGTATTGATGTGGGACAGGGAACAGATACGCAGTATTTT. Translating it yields CASSIDVGQGTDTQYF. This chain links TRBV19 with TRBJ2-3, with TRBD1 matching over 9 bases. The CDR3 has 16 amino acids. Unmatched junction bases numbered 7, after V lost 3 bases and J lost 3 bases. Germline assignment: CDR1 LNHDA and CDR2 SQIVND (reference sequence). The entire variable domain, with the rest obtained from reference TRBV19 and TRBJ2-3, is as follows: DGGITQSPKYLFRKEGQNVTLSCEQNLNHDAMYWYRQDPGQGLRLIYYSQIVNDFQKGDIAEGYSVSREKKESFPLTVTSAQKNPTAFYLCASSIDVGQGTDTQYFGPGTRLTVL.

This clone was observed a few times. V usage is TRBV27 and J usage is TRBJ2-1; D uncertain. The germline gives CDR1 MNHEY, CDR2 SMNVEV (reference sequence). V lost 2 bases to trimming and J lost 4 bases, with 18 bases between them. CDR3 length: 17 residues. The CDR3 region is CASSLKVVSRLYNEQFF. In nucleotides, the CDR3 is TGTGCCAGCAGTTTAAAGGTCGTCAGCCGGCTTTACAATGAGCAGTTCTTC.

This chain uses TRBV2 with TRBJ2-1, with 12 bases that match TRBD2. CDR3 length equals 15 residues. The germline V gene has CDR1 SNHLY and CDR2 FYNNEI. With V trimmed by 4 bases and J by 6 bases, 4 bases remained unmatched. The DNA of the CDR3 is TGTGCCAGCAGTGTCCAGACTAGCGGGAGCAATGAGCAGTTCTTC. As protein: CASSVQTSGSNEQFF.

V is TRBV6-5 and J is TRBJ2-1; D is tentatively TRBD1 or TRBD2 (5 bases each). V lost 6 bases and J lost 6, with 18 bases in between. The CDR3 covers 15 residues. Germline V gene sequence: CDR1 MNHEY, CDR2 SVGAGI. The CDR3 loop reads CASRLDSGRPNEQFF. CDR3 bases: TGTGCCAGCAGGCTAGACAGCGGCCGGCCCAATGAGCAGTTCTTC.

The chain recombines TRBV5-2 with TRBJ2-1; TRBD2, the table's D call, lacks a check against the DNA. TRBV5-2 is a documented pseudogene. This CDR3 region has 16 residues. The CDR3 coding sequence is TGTGCCAGCAGCTTAGTTAGCGGGAGCTCCTACAATGAGCAGTTCTTC. Amino acids: CASSLVSGSSYNEQFF.

The chain is built from TRBV20-1 and TRBJ2-3; D remains ambiguous. CDR1 is DFQATT and CDR2 is SNEGSKA in the germline V gene (reference sequence). This CDR3 has 11 amino acids. The V gene lost 3 bases and the J gene lost 1 base, with 2 bases spanning the gap. The CDR3 region is CSASGTDTQYF. In DNA, the CDR3 is TGCAGTGCTAGTGGCACAGATACGCAGTATTTT.

The rearrangement joins TRBV10-1 to TRBJ2-1, with 8 nucleotides matching TRBD2. V dropped 8 bases and J dropped 6; count of bases not matched to a gene: 3. Germline CDR1 is WNHNN and CDR2 is SYGVQD (reference sequence). This CDR3 has 12 amino acids. The DNA of the CDR3 is TGCGCCAGCGGGCGGGAGGTCAATGAGCAGTTCTTC. It translates to CASGREVNEQFF.

The V call is TRBV11-2, the J call TRBJ1-2, with D perhaps TRBD1 (6 bases). Deletions cut 7 bases from V and 4 bases from J, with 10 bases between. Per the germline V gene, CDR1 is SGHAT and CDR2 is FQNNGV. This CDR3 has 12 amino acids. The CDR3 loop is CASTNRVYGYTF. The CDR3 DNA reads as TGTGCCAGCACCAACAGGGTCTATGGCTACACCTTC.

The chain uses TRBV13 and TRBJ1-1; possible D gene TRBD1, 5 bases. The germline V gene has CDR1 PRHDT and CDR2 FYEKMQ (reference sequence). V lost 3 bases and J lost 6, with 8 bases in between. The CDR3 totals 12 residues. The CDR3 DNA reads TGTGCCAGCAGCTTGAAAGGGGCTGAAGCTTTCTTT. Its protein is CASSLKGAEAFF.

The chain employs TRBV30 and TRBJ2-7, with D possibly being TRBD2 (5 bases). The CDR3 covers 12 residues. Germline V gene sequence: CDR1 GTSNPN, CDR2 SVGIG (reference sequence). Trimming took off 0 bases at V and 6 bases at J, with 9 bases between the two ends. This CDR3 reads CAWSVRGGEQYF. CDR3 sequence (DNA): TGTGCCTGGAGTGTTCGGGGTGGCGAGCAGTACTTC. The variable domain in full, with the rest retrieved from reference TRBV30 and TRBJ2-7, is SQTIHQWPATLVQPVGSPLSLECTVEGTSNPNLYWYRQAAGRGLQLLFYSVGIGQISSEVPQNLSASRPQDRQFILSSKKLLLSDSGFYLCAWSVRGGEQYFGPGTRLTVT.

This clone was seen only a few times. The chain joins TRBV7-2 to TRBJ2-1; the D gene is possibly TRBD1 (5 bases). The CDR3 has 14 residues. V dropped 8 bases and J dropped 0 bases, with 11 bases sitting between them. Germline CDR1 and CDR2: SGHTA and FQGNSA. Here the CDR3 DNA reads TGTGCCAGCGGGGCTGGCGGCTCCTACAATGAGCAGTTCTTC. It encodes CASGAGGSYNEQFF.

V and J are TRBV5-1 and TRBJ2-1; D might be TRBD1 (6 bases). V was trimmed by 4 bases and J by 9 bases, leaving 14 bases between them. Germline values: CDR1 SGHRS, CDR2 YFSETQ. The CDR3 is 13 residues long. The CDR3 DNA reads as TGCGCCAGCAGCACACAGGGTATAAGTGAGCAGTTCTTC. Protein product: CASSTQGISEQFF.

The chain carries TRBV6-5 and TRBJ2-2; D is unclear. Germline V gene lookup returns CDR1 MNHEY and CDR2 SVGAGI. Trimming took off 8 bases at V and 7 bases at J, with 5 bases between the two ends. The CDR3 extends over 10 amino acids. The CDR3 here is CASGIGELFF. CDR3 DNA sequence: TGTGCCAGCGGAATCGGGGAGCTGTTTTTT.

This rearrangement joins TRBV29-1 to TRBJ2-7, with unresolved D. There are 11 residues in the CDR3. Per germline, CDR1 SQVTM and CDR2 ANQGSEA. Trimming cost V 5 bases and J 3 bases, with 8 bases left between them. CDR3 protein: CSVRARYEQYF. The CDR3, as DNA: TGCAGCGTTCGGGCGCGCTACGAGCAGTACTTC.

V gene TRBV7-3 combines with J gene TRBJ2-1; 9 nucleotides line up with TRBD2. Germline loops: CDR1 SGHTA, CDR2 FQGTGA. The trim removed 3 bases at V and 6 bases at J, leaving 6 bases unmatched. CDR3 length equals 15 residues. CDR3 in DNA: TGTGCCAGCAGCTTTAGCGGGAGTACAATCAATGAGCAGTTCTTC. Translated, it gives CASSFSGSTINEQFF.

This clone was observed once. The rearrangement links TRBV14 to TRBJ2-1; 9 nucleotides line up with TRBD2. The length of the CDR3 is 18 residues. The germline gives CDR1 SGHDN, CDR2 FVKESK. J lost 1 base, V lost 5 bases, and 12 bases had no gene match. The CDR3 nucleotides are TGTGCCAGCAGCTCTCGGCGGGAGGGCCTGGTGTCCTACAATGAGCAGTTCTTC. Amino acids: CASSSRREGLVSYNEQFF. The variable domain in full, with the rest retrieved from reference TRBV14 and TRBJ2-1, is EAGVTQFPSHSVIEKGQTVTLRCDPISGHDNLYWYRRVMGKEIKFLLHFVKESKQDESGMPNNRFLAERTGGTYSTLKVQPAELEDSGVYFCASSSRREGLVSYNEQFFGPGTRLTVL.

This clone is classed as medium-sized. This sequence joins TRBV25-1 and TRBJ1-4, with D maybe TRBD1 (5 bases). Germline V gene sequence: CDR1 MGHDK, CDR2 SYGVNS. The CDR3 totals 15 residues. V gave up 1 base and J gave up 7 bases, with 13 bases separating them. CDR3 bases: TGTGCCAGCAGTGAATGGGGGAATGGAGGTGAAAAACTGTTTTTT. Protein: CASSEWGNGGEKLFF. Combining the CDR3 with reference TRBV25-1 and TRBJ1-4 gives the whole variable domain EADIYQTPRYLVIGTGKKITLECSQTMGHDKMYWYQQDPGMELHLIHYSYGVNSTEKGDLSSESTVSRIRTEHFPLTLESARPSHTSQYLCASSEWGNGGEKLFFGSGTQLSVL.

This clone was detected only once. This chain joins TRBV28 and TRBJ1-1, with 9 positions matching TRBD1. CDR1 and CDR2 (germline): MDHEN, SYDVKM. V lost 6 bases, J lost 0 bases, and 5 bases stayed unmatched. The CDR3 runs 15 residues. The CDR3 here is CASRTTGGMNTEAFF. The CDR3, as DNA: TGTGCCAGCAGAACGACAGGGGGGATGAACACTGAAGCTTTCTTT.

This rearrangement joins TRBV6-1 to TRBJ2-1; 12 nucleotides align to TRBD2. With 1 base clipped from V and 0 bases from J, the junction kept 19 bases outside the gene matches. Germline loops: CDR1 MNHNS, CDR2 SASEGT. There are 23 residues in the CDR3. Here the CDR3 reads CASSEDTGFGTSGFYRSYNEQFF. CDR3 sequence (DNA): TGTGCCAGCAGTGAAGATACGGGCTTTGGGACTAGCGGGTTTTACCGCTCCTACAATGAGCAGTTCTTC.

This clone appeared once. The V call is TRBV9, the J call TRBJ2-1; unclear D gene. CDR3 length equals 17 residues. The germline V and J ends were trimmed by 4 bases and 4 bases, with 21 bases remaining between them. Germline CDR1 reads SGDLS; CDR2 reads YYNGEE. The CDR3 bases are TGTGCCAGCAGCCCAAATCTCGGGCTAGTATTATACAATGAGCAGTTCTTC. Its protein is CASSPNLGLVLYNEQFF. The full variable domain, with the rest looked up from reference TRBV9 and TRBJ2-1, is DSGVTQTPKHLITATGQRVTLRCSPRSGDLSVYWYQQSLDQGLQFLIQYYNGEERAKGNILERFSAQQFPDLHSELNLSSLELGDSALYFCASSPNLGLVLYNEQFFGPGTRLTVL.

The chain links TRBV7-8 to TRBJ1-4; TRBD1 might be the D (5 bases). The ends were cut back, 5 bases at V and 10 bases at J, with 23 bases in the middle. Germline values: CDR1 SGHVS, CDR2 FQNEAQ. The length of the CDR3 is 16 residues. CDR3 in DNA: TGTGCCAGCAGCCCACTCGGGCCCATTCGGGGGGGAAAACTGTTTTTT. This encodes CASSPLGPIRGGKLFF.

This rearrangement joins TRBV18 to TRBJ1-2; 7 positions match TRBD1. V gave up 1 base and J gave up 0 bases; unmatched junction bases: 11. Per the germline V gene, CDR1 is KGHSH and CDR2 is LQKENI. This CDR3 is built from 18 residues. The CDR3 sequence is CASSPRDTQGRSNYGYTF. The CDR3 nucleotides are TGTGCCAGCTCACCACGTGATACACAGGGGCGATCTAACTATGGCTACACCTTC. The full variable domain, rest sourced from reference TRBV18 and TRBJ1-2, is NAGVMQNPRHLVRRRGQEARLRCSPMKGHSHVYWYRQLPEEGLKFMVYLQKENIIDESGMPKERFSAEFPKEGPSILRIQQVVRGDSAAYFCASSPRDTQGRSNYGYTFGSGTRLTVV.

About this clone itself: One end of the junction does not line up with germline, which may come from a read error. The rearrangement links TRBV12-5 to TRBJ1-2, with D perhaps TRBD1 (5 bases). The germline gives CDR1 LGHNT, CDR2 FRNRAP. There are 15 residues in the CDR3. CDR3 residues: CASEGDSPPNDGYTF. CDR3 bases: TGTGCTAGTGAAGGCGACAGCCCTCCTAACGATGGCTACACCTTC.

The CDR3 DNA sequence: TGTGCCAGCAGCGTAGCCGGGACGGCTAACTATGGCTACACCTTC. Translation gives CASSVAGTANYGYTF. The chain employs TRBV9 and TRBJ1-2; D perhaps matches TRBD1 (5 bases). Germline V gene data show CDR1 as SGDLS and CDR2 as YYNGEE. The CDR3 loop spans 15 amino acids. Trimming pared 0 bases from V and 0 bases from J, leaving 9 bases between.

The chain uses TRBV7-2 and TRBJ1-2; tentatively, D is TRBD1 (5 bases). Trimming took 5 bases from V and 7 from J, leaving 17 bases between them. Per germline, CDR1 SGHTA and CDR2 FQGNSA. This CDR3 has 14 amino acids. The CDR3 loop is CASSQTSEGRGYTF. CDR3 bases: TGTGCCAGCAGCCAGACATCAGAGGGACGTGGCTACACCTTC.

Remarks on this clone: Since no conserved phenylalanine or tryptophan closes the CDR3, a read error is the likely cause. Because the CDR3's place on the DNA is in doubt, the DNA is left out and the CDR3 is given as listed by TCRdb. The gene calls are TRBV2 and TRBJ2-7; the DNA was not compared with TRBD1, the D call given in the table. The CDR3 comprises 13 residues, both ends counted. Looked up from germline, CDR1 is SNHLY and CDR2 is FYNNEI. The CDR3 sequence: CASQLDIPSTVQP.

The rearrangement links TRBV11-1 to TRBJ1-1, with TRBD1 as a possible D gene (6 bases). The germline gives CDR1 SGHAT, CDR2 FQDESV (reference sequence). Between the trimmed V and J ends, which lost 7 bases and 4 bases, there was a span of 19 bases. This CDR3 spans 15 amino acids. Written as DNA, the CDR3 is TGTGCCAGCACCGCGGGGGCGACAACATTCACTGAAGCTTTCTTT. Translated: CASTAGATTFTEAFF.

The genes are TRBV27 and TRBJ2-7, with D tentatively TRBD1 or TRBD2 (5 bases each). Trimming stripped 3 bases from V and 3 bases from J, with 12 bases between. Germline-derived CDR1 and CDR2 are MNHEY and SMNVEV (reference sequence). The CDR3 is made up of 14 amino acids. The CDR3 DNA follows: TGTGCCAGCAGTTTCCAAGCAGGGAGCTACGAGCAGTACTTC. As protein: CASSFQAGSYEQYF.

The rearrangement links TRBV18 to TRBJ2-1, with D unclear. This CDR3 comprises 13 residues. Trimming removed 9 bases from V and 2 bases from J, with 11 bases in between. Germline lookup yields CDR1 KGHSH and CDR2 LQKENI. The CDR3 sequence is CASSPAAYNEQFF. DNA for the CDR3: TGTGCCAGTTCGCCGGCCGCCTACAATGAGCAGTTCTTC.